The 14 T cell receptor beta chains below come from one sample, sequenced in a study of shared clonotypes between healthy human individuals. Data came from immunoSEQ multiplex PCR; TCRdb stores just in-frame clones and leaves some out. This table holds some 2,400,000 clones, approximately 94% found once. Sample: naive CD4+ T cells sorted from blood. Subset noted: CD45RA+ positively selected. These receptors came from a man between 18 and 35 years old in good health.

This chain joins TRBV25-1 and TRBJ2-7; 12 nucleotides align to TRBD2. Trimming at V came to 6 bases and at J to 2 bases, leaving 5 bases not matched to a gene. The CDR3 sequence is 15 residues long. From germline, CDR1 is MGHDK and CDR2 SYGVNS. This CDR3 reads CASSDTSGGTYEQYF. CDR3 nucleotides: TGTGCCAGCAGCGATACTAGCGGGGGGACCTACGAGCAGTACTTC.

V and J are TRBV5-1 and TRBJ2-7, with D possibly being TRBD1 or TRBD2 (5 bases each). The length of the CDR3 is 16 residues. Trimming removed 0 bases from V and 2 bases from J, with 15 bases in between. The germline CDR1 and CDR2 sequences are SGHRS and YFSETQ. The CDR3 sequence is CASSLEGQGAPYEQYF. The CDR3 bases are TGCGCCAGCAGCTTGGAGGGGCAGGGAGCCCCCTACGAGCAGTACTTC.

The gene calls are TRBV5-4 and TRBJ2-7, with a weak D call TRBD1 (6 bases). The V gene lost 4 bases and the J gene lost 6 bases, with 20 bases spanning the gap. Per the germline V gene, CDR1 is SGHNT and CDR2 is YYREEE (reference sequence). The CDR3 contains 15 residues. The CDR3 sequence is CASSPTQGQGSEQYF. CDR3 sequence (DNA): TGTGCCAGCAGCCCTACCCAGGGGCAAGGATCCGAGCAGTACTTC.

This clone was seen just once. CDR3 coding DNA: TGCGCCAGCAGCCGAGATTGGGGCAATCAGCCCCAGCATTTT. This sequence encodes CASSRDWGNQPQHF. The rearrangement uses TRBV4-3 and TRBJ1-5; D gene ambiguous. The CDR3 spans 14 residues. V gave up 4 bases and J gave up 2 bases, with 9 bases separating them. From germline, CDR1 is LGHNA and CDR2 YSLEER.

V and J are TRBV6-1 and TRBJ2-7, with 10 bases that match TRBD1. This CDR3 region has 13 residues. Unmatched junction bases numbered 3, after V lost 4 bases and J lost 6 bases. Germline V gives CDR1 MNHNS, CDR2 SASEGT. The CDR3, as DNA: TGTGCCAGCAGTGGACAGGGGGCGGTCGAGCAGTACTTC. Amino acid sequence: CASSGQGAVEQYF.

The chain joins TRBV4-1 to TRBJ2-1; 11 bases agree with TRBD2. Germline-derived CDR1 and CDR2 are MGHRA and YSYEKL. There are 18 residues in the CDR3. J lost 6 bases, V lost 0 bases, and 10 bases had no gene match. CDR3 nucleotide sequence: TGCGCCAGCAGCCAAGATCGTTCCCTAGCGGGAGGATTCAATGAGCAGTTCTTC. Its translation is CASSQDRSLAGGFNEQFF.

V usage is TRBV7-8 and J usage is TRBJ1-2; TRBD1 matches 11 bases. The V and J ends lost 4 bases and 6 bases, in that order; junction bases with no gene match: 4. There are 14 residues in the CDR3. Germline V gene lookup returns CDR1 SGHVS and CDR2 FQNEAQ. The CDR3, as DNA: TGTGCCAGCAGCTCGGGACAGGGGGAAGATGGCTACACCTTC. This codes for CASSSGQGEDGYTF.

The V gene is TRBV4-2, the J gene TRBJ2-3; D gene uncertain. Trimming left V 0 bases short and J 4 bases short, with 11 bases between. Germline loops: CDR1 LGHNA, CDR2 YNFKEQ. The CDR3 totals 15 residues. The CDR3 nucleotides are TGTGCCAGCAGCCAAGATTGGTACTCTGCAGATACGCAGTATTTT. This sequence encodes CASSQDWYSADTQYF.

The rearrangement joins TRBV29-1 to TRBJ1-5; D remains ambiguous. The CDR3 spans 14 residues. Trimming removed 5 bases from V and 4 bases from J, with 15 bases in between. Germline V gene data show CDR1 as SQVTM and CDR2 as ANQGSEA. DNA of the CDR3: TGCAGCGTTTCAACCTACTCATCAAATCAGCCCCAGCATTTT. It specifies CSVSTYSSNQPQHF. Supplemented by reference TRBV29-1 and TRBJ1-5, the full variable domain reads SAVISQKPSRDICQRGTSLTIQCQVDSQVTMMFWYRQQPGQSLTLIATANQGSEATYESGFVIDKFPISRPNLTFSTLTVSNMSPEDSSIYLCSVSTYSSNQPQHFGDGTRLSIL.

This clone was found once. The chain has TRBV30 and TRBJ1-6, with TRBD1 as a possible D gene (5 bases). V lost 4 bases, J lost 7 bases, and 11 bases lay in between. The germline V gene has CDR1 GTSNPN and CDR2 SVGIG (reference sequence). This CDR3 spans 13 amino acids. CDR3 DNA: TGTGCCTGGAAGGGGTTGGACAATTCACCCCTCCACTTT. This gives the protein CAWKGLDNSPLHF.

The rearrangement joins TRBV6-4 to TRBJ2-4, with a tentative D call TRBD2 (6 bases). Germline V gene sequence: CDR1 MRHNA, CDR2 SNTAGT. V was shortened by 7 bases and J by 6 bases, with 16 bases between the two germline ends. The CDR3 extends over 14 amino acids. The CDR3 DNA reads as TGTGCCAGCACCACCCGGGGGTCTGGAAACATTCAGTACTTC. Translation gives CASTTRGSGNIQYF.

The chain employs TRBV7-2 and TRBJ1-4; 12 positions agree with TRBD1. The CDR3 contains 16 residues. Looked up from germline, CDR1 is SGHTA and CDR2 is FQGNSA. V lost 1 base to trimming and J lost 8 bases; unmatched junction nucleotides: 5. The CDR3 reads CASSLGGQGAGEKLFF. In nucleotides, the CDR3 is TGTGCCAGCAGCTTAGGGGGACAGGGGGCCGGAGAAAAACTGTTTTTT.

The chain joins TRBV10-3 to TRBJ2-7; possibly TRBD2 for D (6 bases). Trimming removed 8 bases from V and 3 bases from J, with 11 bases in between. In germline, CDR1 is ENHRY, CDR2 SYGVKD. The CDR3 runs 12 residues. The CDR3 reads CAISASVYEQYF. CDR3 in DNA: TGTGCCATCTCTGCTAGCGTCTACGAGCAGTACTTC.

The V call is TRBV27, the J call TRBJ2-5; D possibly corresponds to TRBD1 (5 bases). Germline V gene lookup returns CDR1 MNHEY and CDR2 SMNVEV (reference sequence). The CDR3 sequence is 14 residues long. V was trimmed by 0 bases and J by 5 bases, leaving 10 bases between them. DNA of the CDR3: TGTGCCAGCAGTTTATCCCGGTCAGGGGAGACCCAGTACTTC. Its translation: CASSLSRSGETQYF.